The rows below give T cell receptor beta chains drawn from one sample of a study of blood T cell repertoires in COVID-19. TCRdb's table, derived via immunoSEQ multiplex PCR, lists solely in-frame clones and lacks some. The table lists nearly 350,000 clones, 88% of them singletons. Sequencing used peripheral blood. Every receptor here comes from a woman aged 70 to 79 with COVID-19, enrolled during active disease. CDR3s include the opening cysteine and the closing phenylalanine or tryptophan. The order of the fields is V gene, CDR3 length, J gene, clone size, CDR3 protein. A clone size is listed for some rows: how often the clone was seen (once, few, many), or a class if it is expanded.

TRBV7-2	15	TRBJ2-6	-	CASSQRGSGANVLTF
TRBV6-2/TRBV6-3	13	TRBJ2-7	-	CASSSDRSYEQYF
TRBV6-4	17	TRBJ2-6	-	CASSEPGAYSGANVLTF
TRBV4-3	18	TRBJ2-3	-	CASSQGRGGGAGTDTQYF
TRBV6-5	15	TRBJ1-5	-	CATGTGGLGNQPQHF
TRBV10-3	14	TRBJ2-7	-	CAIRAGTGGFEQYF
TRBV5-6	14	TRBJ1-4	-	CASSFGDRNEKLFF
TRBV10-3	15	TRBJ2-2	-	CAISTSGGDNGELFF
TRBV2	15	TRBJ2-2	-	CASRSSGGNTGELFF
TRBV2	14	TRBJ2-7	-	CASRLQGYAYEQYF
TRBV7-7	14	TRBJ2-7	-	CASSLPRFSYEQYF
TRBV7-2	11	TRBJ2-7	-	CASSLGPEQYF
TRBV6-2/TRBV6-3	16	TRBJ1-4	-	CASSYPRTGENEKLFF
TRBV2	12	TRBJ2-5	-	CASTRYPETQYF
TRBV27	15	TRBJ2-5	-	CASSLSLASQETQYF
TRBV2	13	TRBJ1-2	-	CASSSSTGSGYTF
TRBV10-2	11	TRBJ2-7	once	CATGREGEQYF
TRBV4-2	18	TRBJ2-2	-	CASSQQLAGDTNTGELFF
TRBV27	17	TRBJ2-3	-	CASSLSRLAFSTDTQYF
TRBV3-1/TRBV3-2	13	TRBJ1-2	-	CASSQETGLGYTF
TRBV29-1	14	TRBJ1-5	-	CSVEGRISNQPQHF
TRBV19	11	TRBJ2-3	-	CAGAFTDTQYF
TRBV5-5	16	TRBJ1-3	-	CASSPATTGWGNTIYF
TRBV6-5	13	TRBJ2-7	-	CASGGPVYGEQYF
TRBV10-3	15	TRBJ1-6	-	CAIRVEGTDYSPLHF
TRBV6-4	18	TRBJ2-5	-	CASGLAGGCKSTGETQYF
TRBV5-1	14	TRBJ1-1	-	CASSSRQGNTEAFF
TRBV12-5	16	TRBJ1-1	-	CASGRGPGQGVTEAFF
TRBV5-6	16	TRBJ1-6	-	CASSLIYGGTGSPLHF
TRBV6-5	14	TRBJ1-1	-	CASSSLDGGAEAFF
TRBV3-1/TRBV3-2	14	TRBJ1-1	-	CASSQDWQNTEAFF
TRBV6-2/TRBV6-3	14	TRBJ2-3	-	CASSMGLSTDTQYF
TRBV4-1	19	TRBJ1-1	-	CASSQVIDIQGSKNTEAFF
TRBV11-2	15	TRBJ2-7	once	CASSSDGDPAREQYF
TRBV15	17	TRBJ1-6	-	CATSRDRNPGYNSPLHF
TRBV12-3/TRBV12-4	12	TRBJ2-7	once	CASSWTAYEQYF
TRBV5-1	14	TRBJ1-2	-	CASSPQGLDYGYTF
TRBV12-5	14	TRBJ1-5	-	CASGKTGGGQPQHF
TRBV4-1	18	TRBJ2-2	once	CASSQSGLAGSNTGELFF
TRBV5-4	15	TRBJ1-1	-	CASSLAKAGNTEAFF
TRBV5-1	17	TRBJ2-1	-	CASSLPRLERDYNEQFF
TRBV6-5	15	TRBJ2-2	-	CASSRDRGRTGELFF
TRBV6-5	13	TRBJ1-1	-	CASSYEGYTEAFF
TRBV21-1	14	TRBJ2-3	-	CASSHRGAKDTQYF
TRBV18	18	TRBJ1-6	once	CASSPPTGQGFYNSPLHF
TRBV4-3	15	TRBJ1-5	-	CASSQRTGGDQPQHF
TRBV27	15	TRBJ2-3	-	CASSLGDRGGDTQYF
TRBV27	16	TRBJ2-1	-	CASSPQAGPKQNEQFF
TRBV7-9	14	TRBJ1-2	-	CASSDLIANYGYTF
TRBV30	15	TRBJ2-5	-	CAWSIQGGGPETQYF
TRBV6-2/TRBV6-3	16	TRBJ2-7	-	CASSVWSGGLSYEQYF
TRBV7-2	13	TRBJ2-3	-	CASSPGLADTQYF
TRBV5-1	16	TRBJ2-2	-	CASSPRTGGSSGELFF
TRBV19	15	TRBJ1-1	-	CASSAPGQGITEAFF
TRBV5-1	15	TRBJ2-1	-	CASSWTGTEPLGQFF
TRBV30	16	TRBJ1-5	-	CAWSVQGAMGNQPQHF
TRBV19	16	TRBJ1-2	-	CASSSGKGRWDYGYTF
TRBV19	15	TRBJ2-1	-	CASSIRGNGYNEQFF